This is a list of T cell receptor beta chains from one sample in a study of response to subunit inactivated influenza vaccine. MiXCR, run by TCRdb on the RT-PCR reads, gives a single entry per CDR3 protein. The data contain approximately 530,000 distinct CDR3 sequences, around 13% of them seen just once; the ten biggest clones take up around 12%. The starting material was PBMCs from blood, obtained 40 to 50 days after vaccination. The receptors were gathered from a man in his fifties who received an inactivated influenza vaccine. Both conserved end residues are part of each CDR3. D genes are given only for firm matches. The size field is filled for only some rows; it gives once, few, many or a size class.

V	size	D	J	DNA	CDR3
TRBV2	few	TRBD1	TRBJ2-7	TGTGCCGGACGAAGTGCAGGGGGTTCCGAGCAGTACTTC	CAGRSAGGSEQYF
TRBV5-8	many	NA	TRBJ2-5	TGTGCCAGCAGCTTTGGGGCAGGTAGACCCCAAGAGACCCAGTACTTC	CASSFGAGRPQETQYF
TRBV20-1	NA	TRBD2	TRBJ2-1	TGCAGTGCTAGAGACCTAGCGGGCTCCTACAATGAGCAGTTCTTC	CSARDLAGSYNEQFF
TRBV28	NA	TRBD2	TRBJ2-5	TGTGCCAGCAGTTTTGCGGGGGGGCAGGAGACCCAGTACTTC	CASSFAGGQETQYF
TRBV29-1	few	NA	TRBJ2-1	TGCAGCGTTGAGGCGGGACTTAACTACAATGAGCAGTTCTTC	CSVEAGLNYNEQFF
TRBV15	few	NA	TRBJ2-4	TGTGCCACCAGCAGAGATTCTACTCTCCGGGGAAACATTCAGTACTTC	CATSRDSTLRGNIQYF
TRBV15	few	TRBD1	TRBJ2-2	TGTGCCACCTCCGGGATGGGCAGGGACAGCACGAACACCGGGGAGCTGTTTTTT	CATSGMGRDSTNTGELFF
TRBV20-1	NA	TRBD1	TRBJ2-2	TGCAGTGCTAGACGACAGGGGTCCACCGGGGAGCTGTTTTTT	CSARRQGSTGELFF
TRBV12-3/TRBV12-4	NA	NA	TRBJ2-6	TGTGCCAGCAGACCAGGGGCTGGGGCCAACGTCCTGACTTTC	CASRPGAGANVLTF
TRBV7-2	NA	NA	TRBJ2-7	TGTGCCAGCAGCCCCGGACGGTATTCCTACGAGCAGTACTTC	CASSPGRYSYEQYF
TRBV11-2	few	NA	TRBJ2-3	TGTGCCAGCAGCTTAAGACCCAACACAGATACGCAGTATTTT	CASSLRPNTDTQYF
TRBV7-2	many	TRBD2	TRBJ2-1	TGTGCCAGCAGCTGGGGACTAGCGGGGGGGACTGAGCAGTTCTTC	CASSWGLAGGTEQFF
TRBV20-1	many	NA	TRBJ1-2	TGCAGTGCTAGAGATCTCGGCAGGGCTGGCTACACCTTC	CSARDLGRAGYTF
TRBV29-1	many	NA	TRBJ2-7	TGCAGCGTTCTAGGGAGTCGACCCTACGAGCAGTACTTC	CSVLGSRPYEQYF
TRBV7-9	NA	NA	TRBJ1-1	TGTGCCAGCAGCTTAGTCCACATGAACACTGAAGCTTTCTTT	CASSLVHMNTEAFF
TRBV6-2/TRBV6-3	few	NA	TRBJ2-7	TGTGCCAGCAGTACCCGGACCTACTCCTACGAGCAGTACTTC	CASSTRTYSYEQYF